This T cell receptor beta chain was profiled in a study of cytomegalovirus exposure and HLA in healthy donors. Healthy bone marrow donors made up the donors. On this clone: Its antigen is not identified.

The germline V gene has CDR1 MNHNS and CDR2 SASEGT. This CDR3 is built from 16 residues. V was pared by 1 base and J by 3 bases, with 6 bases of the junction left unmatched. The PCR had 60 Vbeta and 13 Jbeta primers. The protocol was immunoSEQ multiplex PCR, while the TCRdb copy is restricted to in-frame clones and leaves out a portion. The table lists tens of thousands of clones, 83% of them singletons, with roughly 4.5% in the top ten. Study observations and caveats: Most TCR sequences were seen very rarely across donors, but some public TCRs occurred in many.

The V and J genes are TRBV6-1 and TRBJ1-5, with TRBD1 identical over 7 bases. The clonotype originates from a man younger than 45 in good health and CMV-seronegative. Sequencing used PBMCs. CDR3 nucleotides: TGTGCCAGCAGTGAAGATTTGGACAGGCTCAATCAGCCCCAGCATTTT. It specifies CASSEDLDRLNQPQHF.